A selection of T cell receptor beta chains follows, all from one sample in a study of monozygotic twins with inflammatory bowel disease. One entry per CDR3 protein, without DNA, is what TCRdb gives after re-calling the 5' RACE reads. Its listing shows 400,000 or so distinct CDR3 sequences. Sequencing was done on a sample of blood. These TCRs come from a human donor with ulcerative colitis or Crohn's disease, or a healthy co-twin of an affected twin (not recorded which). CDR3s include the opening cysteine and the closing phenylalanine or tryptophan.

v_call: TRBV30; j_call: TRBJ2-7; cdr3_aa: CAWTGTHSYEQYF
v_call: TRBV7-3; j_call: TRBJ2-2; cdr3_aa: CASSSAGLSNTGELFF
v_call: TRBV30; j_call: TRBJ1-4; cdr3_aa: CAWSDPRPSRNEKLFF
v_call: TRBV29-1; j_call: TRBJ2-5; cdr3_aa: CSVGGWVQETQYF
v_call: TRBV29-1; j_call: TRBJ2-5; cdr3_aa: CSVAYGTLEGGPKETQYF
v_call: TRBV3-1; j_call: TRBJ2-3; cdr3_aa: CASSLKTGGPDTQYF
v_call: TRBV18; j_call: TRBJ1-5; cdr3_aa: CASSPETGRQPQHF
v_call: TRBV5-1; j_call: TRBJ2-7; cdr3_aa: CASNRDSYEQYF
v_call: TRBV20-1; j_call: TRBJ1-5; cdr3_aa: CSARLTGASNQPQHF
v_call: TRBV5-1; j_call: TRBJ2-1; cdr3_aa: CASSFYPLAPEGKFF
v_call: TRBV12-3/TRBV12-4; j_call: TRBJ1-1; cdr3_aa: CASLQVPMNTEAFF
v_call: TRBV29-1; j_call: TRBJ1-3; cdr3_aa: CSVRDNHNTIYF
v_call: TRBV20-1; j_call: TRBJ1-2; cdr3_aa: CSAREEEGRQGYNYGYTF
v_call: TRBV7-3; j_call: TRBJ2-1; cdr3_aa: CASSSGQPNEQFF
v_call: TRBV3-1; j_call: TRBJ1-1; cdr3_aa: CASNWGQLNTEAFF
v_call: TRBV5-6; j_call: TRBJ1-4; cdr3_aa: CASSPISGQNEKLFF
v_call: TRBV4-3; j_call: TRBJ2-2; cdr3_aa: CASRRGAQKNTGELFF